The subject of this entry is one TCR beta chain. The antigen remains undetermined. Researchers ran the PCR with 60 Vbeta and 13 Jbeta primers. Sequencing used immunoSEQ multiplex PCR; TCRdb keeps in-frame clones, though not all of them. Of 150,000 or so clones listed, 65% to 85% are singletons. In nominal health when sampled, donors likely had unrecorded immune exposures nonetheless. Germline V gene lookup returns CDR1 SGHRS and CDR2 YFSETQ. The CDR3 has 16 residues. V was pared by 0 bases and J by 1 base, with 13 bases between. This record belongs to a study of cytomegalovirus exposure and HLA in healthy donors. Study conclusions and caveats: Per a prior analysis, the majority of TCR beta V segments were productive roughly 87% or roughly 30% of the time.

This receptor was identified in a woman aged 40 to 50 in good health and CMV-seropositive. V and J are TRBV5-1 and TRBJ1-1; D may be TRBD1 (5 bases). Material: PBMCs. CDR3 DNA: TGCGCCAGCAGCTTGGGGGGGGGACGGCCGAACACTGAAGCTTTCTTT. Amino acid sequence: CASSLGGGRPNTEAFF. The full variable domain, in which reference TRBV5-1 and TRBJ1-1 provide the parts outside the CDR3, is KAGVTQTPRYLIKTRGQQVTLSCSPISGHRSVSWYQQTPGQGLQFLFEYFSETQRNKGNFPGRFSGRQFSNSRSEMNVSTLELGDSALYLCASSLGGGRPNTEAFFGQGTRLTVV.